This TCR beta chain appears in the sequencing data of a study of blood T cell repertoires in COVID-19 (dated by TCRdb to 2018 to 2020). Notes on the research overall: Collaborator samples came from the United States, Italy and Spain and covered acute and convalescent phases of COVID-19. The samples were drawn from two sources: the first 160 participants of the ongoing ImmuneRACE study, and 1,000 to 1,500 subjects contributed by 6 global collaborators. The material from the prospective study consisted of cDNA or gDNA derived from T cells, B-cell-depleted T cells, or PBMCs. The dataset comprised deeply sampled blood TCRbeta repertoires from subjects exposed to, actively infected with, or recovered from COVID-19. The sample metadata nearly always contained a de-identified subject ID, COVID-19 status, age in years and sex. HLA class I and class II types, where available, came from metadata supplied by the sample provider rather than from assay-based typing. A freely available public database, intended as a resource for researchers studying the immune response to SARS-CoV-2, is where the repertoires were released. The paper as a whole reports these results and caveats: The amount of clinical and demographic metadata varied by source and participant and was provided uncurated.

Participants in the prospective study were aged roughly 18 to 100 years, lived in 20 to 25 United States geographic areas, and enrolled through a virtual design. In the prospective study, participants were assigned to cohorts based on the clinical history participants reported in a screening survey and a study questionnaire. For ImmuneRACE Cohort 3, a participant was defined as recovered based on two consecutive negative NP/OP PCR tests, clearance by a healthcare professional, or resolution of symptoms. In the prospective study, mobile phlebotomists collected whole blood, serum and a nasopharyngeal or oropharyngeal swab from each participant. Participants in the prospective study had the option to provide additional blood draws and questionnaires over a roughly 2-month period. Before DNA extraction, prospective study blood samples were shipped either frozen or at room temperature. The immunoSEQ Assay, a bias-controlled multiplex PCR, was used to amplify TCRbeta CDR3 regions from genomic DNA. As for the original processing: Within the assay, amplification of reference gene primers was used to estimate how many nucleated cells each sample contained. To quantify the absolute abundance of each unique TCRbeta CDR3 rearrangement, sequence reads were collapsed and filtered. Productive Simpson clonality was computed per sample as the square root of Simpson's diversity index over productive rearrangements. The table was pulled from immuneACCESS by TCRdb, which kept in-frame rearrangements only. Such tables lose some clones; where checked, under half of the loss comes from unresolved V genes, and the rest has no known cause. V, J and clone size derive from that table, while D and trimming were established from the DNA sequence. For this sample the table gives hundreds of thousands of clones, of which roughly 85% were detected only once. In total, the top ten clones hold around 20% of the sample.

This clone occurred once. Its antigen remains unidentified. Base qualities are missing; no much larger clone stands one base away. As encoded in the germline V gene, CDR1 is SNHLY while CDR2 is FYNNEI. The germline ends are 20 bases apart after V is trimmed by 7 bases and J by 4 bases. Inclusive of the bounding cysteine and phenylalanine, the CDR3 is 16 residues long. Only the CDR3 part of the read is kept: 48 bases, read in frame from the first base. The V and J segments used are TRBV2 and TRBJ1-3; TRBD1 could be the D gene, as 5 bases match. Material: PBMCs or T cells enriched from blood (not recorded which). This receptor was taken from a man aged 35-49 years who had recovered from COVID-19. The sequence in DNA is TGTGCCAGCACCCTAACGGGAGGGGTCGAGGGAAACACCATATATTTT. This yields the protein CASTLTGGVEGNTIYF.